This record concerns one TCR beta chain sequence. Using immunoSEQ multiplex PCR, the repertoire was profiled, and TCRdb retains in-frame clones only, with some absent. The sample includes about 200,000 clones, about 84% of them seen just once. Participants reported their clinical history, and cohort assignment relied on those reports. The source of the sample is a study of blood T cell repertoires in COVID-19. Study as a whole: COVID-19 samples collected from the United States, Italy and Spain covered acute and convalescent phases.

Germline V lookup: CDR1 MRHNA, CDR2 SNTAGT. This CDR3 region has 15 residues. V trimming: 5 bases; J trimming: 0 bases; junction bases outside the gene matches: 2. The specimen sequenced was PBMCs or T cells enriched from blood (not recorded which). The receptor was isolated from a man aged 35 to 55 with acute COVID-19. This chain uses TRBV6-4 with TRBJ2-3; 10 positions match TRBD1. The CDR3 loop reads CASSRTGGSTDTQYF. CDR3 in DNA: TGTGCCAGCAGTCGGACAGGGGGTAGCACAGATACGCAGTATTTT.